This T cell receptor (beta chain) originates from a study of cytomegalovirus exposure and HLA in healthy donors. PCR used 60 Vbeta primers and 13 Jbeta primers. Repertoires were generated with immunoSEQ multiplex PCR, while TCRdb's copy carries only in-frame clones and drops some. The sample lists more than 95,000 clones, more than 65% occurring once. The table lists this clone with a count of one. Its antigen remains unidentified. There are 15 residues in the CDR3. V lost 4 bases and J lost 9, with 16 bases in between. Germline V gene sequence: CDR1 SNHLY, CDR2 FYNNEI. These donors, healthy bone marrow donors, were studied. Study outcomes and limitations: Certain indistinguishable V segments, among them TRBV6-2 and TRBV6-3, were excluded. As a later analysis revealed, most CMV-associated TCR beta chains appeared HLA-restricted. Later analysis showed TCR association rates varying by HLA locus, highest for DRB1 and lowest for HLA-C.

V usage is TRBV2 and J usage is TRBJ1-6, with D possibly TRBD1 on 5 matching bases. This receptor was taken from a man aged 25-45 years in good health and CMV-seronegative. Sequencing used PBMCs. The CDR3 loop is CASSVRGRGGSPLHF. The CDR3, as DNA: TGTGCCAGCAGTGTTAGGGGTCGCGGTGGTTCACCCCTCCACTTT.